A selection of T cell receptor beta chains follows, all from one sample in a study of early T cells in non-severe SARS-CoV-2 infection. MiXCR, run by TCRdb on the 5' RACE reads, gives a single entry per CDR3 protein. The sample holds more than 60,000 distinct CDR3 sequences, over 4.5% seen once. Sequencing was carried out using whole blood. The source is an adult who was a healthcare worker with PCR-confirmed SARS-CoV-2 infection or an uninfected control (not recorded which). The CDR3 runs from the conserved cysteine through the conserved F or W. D genes are given only for firm matches. Size is stated for part of the rows, as once, few or many counts, or as a class when the clone is expanded.

j_call,v_call,clone_size,d_call,cdr3_nt,cdr3_aa
TRBJ2-3,TRBV12-3/TRBV12-4,many,-,TGTGCCAGCAGTTTCCAGGTAGCAGATACGCAGTATTTT,CASSFQVADTQYF
TRBJ2-3,TRBV7-9,few,TRBD1,TGTGCCAGCAGCTTGGGACAGTACACAGATACGCAGTATTTT,CASSLGQYTDTQYF
TRBJ2-3,TRBV6-1,few,TRBD2,TGTGCCAGCAGTGAAGTCGGGGGTAGCGGGGTCTCAAGGACGCAGTATTTT,CASSEVGGSGVSRTQYF
TRBJ2-7,TRBV21-1,-,-,TGTGCCAGCAGCAACGGCCGGGACAGTGATTCCTACGAGCAGTACTTC,CASSNGRDSDSYEQYF
TRBJ2-1,TRBV20-1,many,TRBD2,TGCAGTGCTTGGATAGCGGGGTATTCCTACAATGAGCAGTTCTTC,CSAWIAGYSYNEQFF
TRBJ2-1,TRBV2,-,-,TGTGCCAGCGTTTTAACACAGGGGGGGGATGAGCAGTTCTTC,CASVLTQGGDEQFF
TRBJ2-1,TRBV11-2,many,-,TGTGCCAGCAGCTTACAAGGGAATGAGCAGTTCTTC,CASSLQGNEQFF
TRBJ2-5,TRBV11-2,few,-,TGTGCCAGCAGCTTAGGTCGCAGACTCCAAGAGACCCAGTACTTC,CASSLGRRLQETQYF
TRBJ2-1,TRBV6-2/TRBV6-3,many,-,TGTGCCAGCAGTTACTGGGGGGAGCAGTTCTTC,CASSYWGEQFF
TRBJ2-1,TRBV7-2,many,-,TGTGCCAGCAGCTTAGATGTAGGAGCCAATGAGCAGTTCTTC,CASSLDVGANEQFF
TRBJ2-7,TRBV4-2,many,TRBD2,TGTGCCAGCAGCCAAGTGAAGACTAGCGGGAGGTTAATGATCGAGCAGTACTTC,CASSQVKTSGRLMIEQYF
TRBJ1-3,TRBV2,many,-,TGTGCCAGCTCGGGGGTCGCAAGCACTGGAAACACCATATATTTT,CASSGVASTGNTIYF
TRBJ2-3,TRBV6-2/TRBV6-3,many,TRBD2,TGTGCCAGCAGTTACTCAGCGGGAGGGGGAACAGATACGCAGTATTTT,CASSYSAGGGTDTQYF
TRBJ2-4,TRBV28,many,-,TGTGCCAGTACGTCCTCCGTGCGGTACAAAAACATTCAGTACTTC,CASTSSVRYKNIQYF
TRBJ2-7,TRBV6-1,few,-,TGTGCCAGCAGAGATTCCTGGAGGGATGCGGACGAGCAGTACTTC,CASRDSWRDADEQYF
TRBJ2-7,TRBV25-1,many,TRBD1,TGTGCCAGCAGTGAGACAGGGGCCGAGCAGTACTTC,CASSETGAEQYF
TRBJ1-3,TRBV12-3/TRBV12-4,many,-,TGTGCCAGCAGTTTTTTTGGGATATTGGGTGACACCATATATTTT,CASSFFGILGDTIYF
TRBJ1-3,TRBV6-6,many,-,TGTGCCAGCAGTTACTTAAGCTCTGGAAACACCATATATTTT,CASSYLSSGNTIYF
TRBJ2-2,TRBV7-9,-,-,TGTGCCAGCAGCTTAGCGCAAAACACCGGGGAGCTGTTTTTT,CASSLAQNTGELFF
TRBJ2-4,TRBV13,many,TRBD2,TGTGCCAGCAGACGTCCTAGCGGGAGAGGGGAGTACATTCAGTACTTC,CASRRPSGRGEYIQYF
TRBJ2-1,TRBV20-1,many,TRBD2,TGCAGTGCTAAGCTAGCGGGAAGACGTGAGCAGTTCTTC,CSAKLAGRREQFF
TRBJ2-6,TRBV30,few,-,TGTGCCTGGAATAAAGGAAGGGCCAACGTCCTGACTTTC,CAWNKGRANVLTF
TRBJ1-1,TRBV6-5,many,-,TGTGCCAGCAGTTATGGGTGGAACACTGAAGCTTTCTTT,CASSYGWNTEAFF
TRBJ1-5,TRBV20-1,many,-,TGCAGTGCCGAAGCGAGAGGGGTTGGCAATCAGCCCCAGCATTTT,CSAEARGVGNQPQHF
TRBJ2-7,TRBV18,-,TRBD2,TGTGCCAGCTCACCAAGCGGGGCAAACTACGAGCAGTACTTC,CASSPSGANYEQYF
TRBJ2-3,TRBV2,many,TRBD2,TGTGCCAGCAGTGACTCGGCGGGAGGTCCAGATACGCAGTATTTT,CASSDSAGGPDTQYF
TRBJ2-3,TRBV29-1,many,-,TGCAGCGTGCCCCCGGGACCTAGGACTTCTAGCACAGATACGCAGTATTTT,CSVPPGPRTSSTDTQYF
TRBJ2-7,TRBV5-1,-,-,TGCGCCAGCAGCTACGAGCCGGGCCCCGCTCCAGAGCAGTACTTC,CASSYEPGPAPEQYF
TRBJ1-1,TRBV30,few,-,TGTGCCTGGAATACAGATACCTGGAGCCGTGGCACTGAAGCTTTCTTT,CAWNTDTWSRGTEAFF
TRBJ2-3,TRBV5-6,many,TRBD1,TGTGCCAGCAGCCGAACAGGGGTCCGAGATACGCAGTATTTT,CASSRTGVRDTQYF
TRBJ2-7,TRBV29-1,many,-,TGCAGCGTTGCGATTGGAGCTTACGAGCAGTACTTC,CSVAIGAYEQYF
TRBJ1-1,TRBV7-2,many,-,TGTGCCAGCAGCCCTAGGGGGTCCGCTGAAGCTTTCTTT,CASSPRGSAEAFF
TRBJ1-4,TRBV6-1,many,-,TGTGCCAGCCTGGACGACACAACTAATGAAAAACTGTTTTTT,CASLDDTTNEKLFF
TRBJ2-7,TRBV15,many,-,TGTGCCACCAGCACGAAGGGACATTCCTACGAGCAGTACTTC,CATSTKGHSYEQYF
TRBJ2-2,TRBV6-5,many,TRBD1,TGTGCCAGCAGCAGGGACAGGAGGACGAACACCGGGGAGCTGTTTTTT,CASSRDRRTNTGELFF
TRBJ2-7,TRBV20-1,few,-,TGCAGTGCTAGGGGGGCGGGGCGGATGGGCGAGCAGTACTTC,CSARGAGRMGEQYF
TRBJ1-2,TRBV5-1,-,-,TGCGCCAGCAGCTTGGATGGAGAGATCTATGGCTACACCTTC,CASSLDGEIYGYTF
TRBJ2-1,TRBV7-3,few,TRBD2,TGTGCCAGCGGGACTAGCGGTATCGATGAGCAGTTCTTC,CASGTSGIDEQFF
TRBJ1-5,TRBV2,many,-,TGTGCCAGCAATGACGGGGACCCCAATCAGCCCCAGCATTTT,CASNDGDPNQPQHF
TRBJ2-7,TRBV7-8,few,-,TGTGCCAGCAGCTTGGGGGTTGGAGAGCAGTACTTC,CASSLGVGEQYF